This TCR beta chain is drawn from a study of blood T cell repertoires in COVID-19. Profiled with immunoSEQ multiplex PCR; TCRdb holds only in-frame clones, not every one. The sample holds about 280,000 clones, 89% seen once. This CDR3 comprises 14 residues. Germline V gene lookup returns CDR1 WNHNN and CDR2 SYGVQD (reference sequence). The sequencing sample was made of peripheral blood. J is TRBJ1-6 and V is TRBV10-1, with 10 bases fitting TRBD1. This receptor was identified in a woman aged 30 to 39 with COVID-19, enrolled during active disease. CDR3 sequence reads: CAPLDRGINSPLHF. The CDR3 DNA reads TGCGCACCTTTGGACAGGGGGATTAATTCACCCCTCCACTTT.